Below are 5 T cell receptor beta chains sequenced from a single sample in a study of T cell clonotyping in hematopoietic cell transplantation. The time point here: recipient sample about 28 days before transplant, after cytoreduction. Sequencing was performed with immunoSEQ multiplex PCR; in TCRdb, only in-frame clones are kept and a portion is missing. Among fewer than 100,000 clones listed, 90% to 96% were seen once. The specimen was peripheral blood mononuclear cells, collected before stem cell transplant. The receptors come from a woman between 45 and 65 years old with acute myeloid leukemia. Some clones in this sample may be carry-over from other donors' samples.

The V gene is TRBV29-1, the J gene TRBJ1-2, with 8 bases aligning to TRBD1. J gave up 6 bases and V 1 base, and 4 bases lay outside the gene matches. The CDR3 consists of 13 residues. CDR1 and CDR2 from the germline V gene are SQVTM and ANQGSEA. CDR3 region: CSVEAGGMDGYTF. CDR3 nucleotide sequence: TGCAGCGTTGAAGCAGGGGGCATGGATGGCTACACCTTC.

The V call is TRBV19, the J call TRBJ2-7, with 11 bases that match TRBD2. CDR3 length: 15 residues. Germline loops: CDR1 LNHDA, CDR2 SQIVND (reference sequence). V lost 5 bases, J lost 4 bases, and 7 bases stayed unmatched. The CDR3 sequence is CASSVLAGAQYEQYF. CDR3 bases: TGTGCCAGTAGTGTACTAGCGGGAGCCCAGTACGAGCAGTACTTC.

This clone was seen once. The CDR3 region is CATKTGKNIQYF. In DNA form, the CDR3 reads TGTGCCACTAAGACAGGGAAGAACATTCAGTACTTC. The chain employs TRBV6-1 and TRBJ2-4, with TRBD1 matching 7 bases. This CDR3 spans 12 amino acids. V trimming: 10 bases; J trimming: 7 bases; junction bases outside the gene matches: 7. Per the germline V gene, CDR1 is MNHNS and CDR2 is SASEGT.

The V and J genes are TRBV5-6 and TRBJ1-1; D unclear. This CDR3 region has 15 residues. CDR1 and CDR2 from the germline V gene are SGHDT and YYEEEE. Trimming took off 1 base at V and 0 bases at J, with 10 bases between the two ends. CDR3: CASSLRGSVNTEAFF. The CDR3 coding sequence is TGTGCCAGCAGCTTGCGGGGATCCGTGAACACTGAAGCTTTCTTT. Combining the CDR3 with reference TRBV5-6 and TRBJ1-1 gives the whole variable domain DAGVTQSPTHLIKTRGQQVTLRCSPKSGHDTVSWYQQALGQGPQFIFQYYEEEERQRGNFPDRFSGHQFPNYSSELNVNALLLGDSALYLCASSLRGSVNTEAFFGQGTRLTVV.

The rearrangement links TRBV19 to TRBJ1-2; unclear D gene. The CDR3 has 12 residues. Trimming took off 6 bases at V and 4 bases at J, with 9 bases between the two ends. Germline V gives CDR1 LNHDA, CDR2 SQIVND (reference sequence). For the CDR3, the DNA is TGTGCCAGTAGCCCGGGCCTCTATGGCTACACCTTC. Translation gives CASSPGLYGYTF. Full variable domain (missing parts from reference TRBV19 and TRBJ1-2): DGGITQSPKYLFRKEGQNVTLSCEQNLNHDAMYWYRQDPGQGLRLIYYSQIVNDFQKGDIAEGYSVSREKKESFPLTVTSAQKNPTAFYLCASSPGLYGYTFGSGTRLTVV.